The entry that follows covers one TCR beta chain sequence. Assay: immunoSEQ multiplex PCR; the TCRdb copy retains only in-frame clones and omits some. The data hold approximately 200,000 clones, with about 93% observed a single time. The sample is drawn from a study of blood T cell repertoires in COVID-19. This CDR3 is 15 amino acids long. CDR1 and CDR2 from the germline V gene are LGHDT and YNNKEL (reference sequence). Unmatched junction bases numbered 5, after V lost 1 base and J lost 4 bases. The sequencing sample was made of peripheral blood. This TCR was recovered from a man between 25 and 39 years old with COVID-19, enrolled during active disease. The chain links TRBV3-1 (or the pseudogene TRBV3-2) to TRBJ1-1, with TRBD1 identical over 8 bases. The CDR3 region is CASSQATGGGTEAFF. DNA of the CDR3: TGTGCCAGCAGCCAAGCAACAGGGGGGGGCACTGAAGCTTTCTTT.